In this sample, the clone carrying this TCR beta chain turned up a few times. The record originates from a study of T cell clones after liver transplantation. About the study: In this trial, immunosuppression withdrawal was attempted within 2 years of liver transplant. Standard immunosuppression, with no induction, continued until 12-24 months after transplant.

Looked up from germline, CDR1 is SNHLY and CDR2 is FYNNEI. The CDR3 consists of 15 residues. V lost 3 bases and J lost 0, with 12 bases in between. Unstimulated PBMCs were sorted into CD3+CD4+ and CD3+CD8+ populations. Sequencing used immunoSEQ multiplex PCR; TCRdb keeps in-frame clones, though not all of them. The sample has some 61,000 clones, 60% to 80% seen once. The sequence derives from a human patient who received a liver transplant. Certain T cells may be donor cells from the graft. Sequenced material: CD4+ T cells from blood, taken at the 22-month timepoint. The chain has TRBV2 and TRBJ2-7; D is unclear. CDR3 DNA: TGTGCCAGCAGTGAGAGCCGAATCCGCTCCTACGAGCAGTACTTC. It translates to CASSESRIRSYEQYF. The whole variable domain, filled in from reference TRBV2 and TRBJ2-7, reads EPEVTQTPSHQVTQMGQEVILRCVPISNHLYFYWYRQILGQKVEFLVSFYNNEISEKSEIFDDQFSVERPDGSNFTLKIRSTKLEDSAMYFCASSESRIRSYEQYFGPGTRLTVT.